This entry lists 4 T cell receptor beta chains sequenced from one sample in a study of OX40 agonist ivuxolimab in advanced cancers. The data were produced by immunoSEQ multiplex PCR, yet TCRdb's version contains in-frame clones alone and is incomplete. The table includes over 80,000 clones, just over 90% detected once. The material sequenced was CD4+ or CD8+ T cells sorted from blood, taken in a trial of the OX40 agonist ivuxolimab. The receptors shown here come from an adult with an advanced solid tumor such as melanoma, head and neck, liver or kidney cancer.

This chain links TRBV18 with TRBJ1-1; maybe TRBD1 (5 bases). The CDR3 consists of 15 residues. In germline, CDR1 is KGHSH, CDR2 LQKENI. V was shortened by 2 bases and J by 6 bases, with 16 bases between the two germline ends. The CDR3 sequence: CASSPDSQGFAEAFF. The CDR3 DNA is TGTGCCAGCTCACCAGATTCCCAGGGTTTCGCTGAAGCTTTCTTT.

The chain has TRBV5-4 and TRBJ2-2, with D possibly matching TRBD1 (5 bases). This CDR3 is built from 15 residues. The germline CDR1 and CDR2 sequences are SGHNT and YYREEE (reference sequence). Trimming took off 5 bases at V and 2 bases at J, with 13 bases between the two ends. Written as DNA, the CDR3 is TGTGCCAGCAGTAAACAGGTTTCCAACACCGGGGAGCTGTTTTTT. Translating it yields CASSKQVSNTGELFF. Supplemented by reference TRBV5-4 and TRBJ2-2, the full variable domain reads ETGVTQSPTHLIKTRGQQVTLRCSSQSGHNTVSWYQQALGQGPQFIFQYYREEENGRGNFPPRFSGLQFPNYSSELNVNALELDDSALYLCASSKQVSNTGELFFGEGSRLTVL.

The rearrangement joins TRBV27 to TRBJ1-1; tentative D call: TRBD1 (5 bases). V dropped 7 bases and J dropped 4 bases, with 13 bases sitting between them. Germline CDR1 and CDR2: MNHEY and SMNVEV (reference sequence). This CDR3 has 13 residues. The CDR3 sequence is CASNRRGGTEAFF. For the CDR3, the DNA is TGTGCCAGCAATAGGCGGGGGGGCACTGAAGCTTTCTTT.

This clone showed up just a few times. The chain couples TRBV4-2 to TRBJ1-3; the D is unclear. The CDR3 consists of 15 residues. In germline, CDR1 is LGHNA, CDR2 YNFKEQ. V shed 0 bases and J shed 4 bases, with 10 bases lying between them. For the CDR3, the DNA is TGTGCCAGCAGCCAAGAAGGCACGGGGGGAAACACCATATATTTT. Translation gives CASSQEGTGGNTIYF.